The 5 T cell receptor beta chains listed next were all sequenced from one sample in a study of blood T cell repertoires in COVID-19. Here immunoSEQ multiplex PCR was the method, and the copy in TCRdb shows in-frame clones only, minus some. The sample has about 260,000 clones, 87% seen once. Sample: peripheral blood. Every receptor here comes from a woman in her forties or fifties with acute or convalescent COVID-19.

The chain carries TRBV5-1 and TRBJ2-1, with D maybe TRBD1 (5 bases). Per germline, CDR1 SGHRS and CDR2 YFSETQ. The CDR3 is 17 amino acids. V dropped 1 base and J dropped 6 bases, with 20 bases sitting between them. CDR3 DNA sequence: TGCGCCAGCAGCTTGTTGCAGGGTTCAGCCCGGGCCAATGAGCAGTTCTTC. This encodes CASSLLQGSARANEQFF.

This rearrangement joins TRBV11-2 to TRBJ2-5; D not certain. CDR1 and CDR2 (germline): SGHAT, FQNNGV. The CDR3 spans 13 residues. V was cut by 1 base and J by 5 bases, with 8 bases left in between. The CDR3 protein is CASSLAGRETQYF. Written as DNA, the CDR3 is TGTGCCAGCAGCTTAGCGGGTCGGGAGACCCAGTACTTC.

The chain recombines TRBV11-2 with TRBJ1-1; 7 positions agree with TRBD1. Germline CDR1 is SGHAT and CDR2 is FQNNGV. Losses at the gene ends were 4 bases for V and 4 bases for J; bases not matched to a gene: 6. CDR3 length: 14 residues. In DNA, the CDR3 is TGTGCCAGCAGCTCCAGACAGGGCGGCACTGAAGCTTTCTTT. Translating gives CASSSRQGGTEAFF.

This clone was seen more than once but under ten times. The chain has TRBV27 and TRBJ2-1; tentatively, D is TRBD2 (6 bases). The CDR3 spans 17 residues. Trimming shortened V by 4 bases and J by 6 bases, and 22 bases separated the two germline ends. CDR1 and CDR2 from the germline V gene are MNHEY and SMNVEV (reference sequence). CDR3 amino acids: CASSSLGLAQTGNEQFF. DNA of the CDR3: TGTGCCAGCAGTTCGCTCGGGCTAGCGCAAACGGGCAATGAGCAGTTCTTC.

The chain links TRBV2 to TRBJ2-4, with D perhaps TRBD2 (6 bases). Deletions cut 0 bases from V and 0 bases from J, with 6 bases between. In germline, CDR1 is SNHLY, CDR2 FYNNEI. CDR3 size: 15 residues. The DNA for the CDR3 is TGTGCCAGCAGTGAAGCGGGGGGAGCCAAAAACATTCAGTACTTC. As protein: CASSEAGGAKNIQYF.